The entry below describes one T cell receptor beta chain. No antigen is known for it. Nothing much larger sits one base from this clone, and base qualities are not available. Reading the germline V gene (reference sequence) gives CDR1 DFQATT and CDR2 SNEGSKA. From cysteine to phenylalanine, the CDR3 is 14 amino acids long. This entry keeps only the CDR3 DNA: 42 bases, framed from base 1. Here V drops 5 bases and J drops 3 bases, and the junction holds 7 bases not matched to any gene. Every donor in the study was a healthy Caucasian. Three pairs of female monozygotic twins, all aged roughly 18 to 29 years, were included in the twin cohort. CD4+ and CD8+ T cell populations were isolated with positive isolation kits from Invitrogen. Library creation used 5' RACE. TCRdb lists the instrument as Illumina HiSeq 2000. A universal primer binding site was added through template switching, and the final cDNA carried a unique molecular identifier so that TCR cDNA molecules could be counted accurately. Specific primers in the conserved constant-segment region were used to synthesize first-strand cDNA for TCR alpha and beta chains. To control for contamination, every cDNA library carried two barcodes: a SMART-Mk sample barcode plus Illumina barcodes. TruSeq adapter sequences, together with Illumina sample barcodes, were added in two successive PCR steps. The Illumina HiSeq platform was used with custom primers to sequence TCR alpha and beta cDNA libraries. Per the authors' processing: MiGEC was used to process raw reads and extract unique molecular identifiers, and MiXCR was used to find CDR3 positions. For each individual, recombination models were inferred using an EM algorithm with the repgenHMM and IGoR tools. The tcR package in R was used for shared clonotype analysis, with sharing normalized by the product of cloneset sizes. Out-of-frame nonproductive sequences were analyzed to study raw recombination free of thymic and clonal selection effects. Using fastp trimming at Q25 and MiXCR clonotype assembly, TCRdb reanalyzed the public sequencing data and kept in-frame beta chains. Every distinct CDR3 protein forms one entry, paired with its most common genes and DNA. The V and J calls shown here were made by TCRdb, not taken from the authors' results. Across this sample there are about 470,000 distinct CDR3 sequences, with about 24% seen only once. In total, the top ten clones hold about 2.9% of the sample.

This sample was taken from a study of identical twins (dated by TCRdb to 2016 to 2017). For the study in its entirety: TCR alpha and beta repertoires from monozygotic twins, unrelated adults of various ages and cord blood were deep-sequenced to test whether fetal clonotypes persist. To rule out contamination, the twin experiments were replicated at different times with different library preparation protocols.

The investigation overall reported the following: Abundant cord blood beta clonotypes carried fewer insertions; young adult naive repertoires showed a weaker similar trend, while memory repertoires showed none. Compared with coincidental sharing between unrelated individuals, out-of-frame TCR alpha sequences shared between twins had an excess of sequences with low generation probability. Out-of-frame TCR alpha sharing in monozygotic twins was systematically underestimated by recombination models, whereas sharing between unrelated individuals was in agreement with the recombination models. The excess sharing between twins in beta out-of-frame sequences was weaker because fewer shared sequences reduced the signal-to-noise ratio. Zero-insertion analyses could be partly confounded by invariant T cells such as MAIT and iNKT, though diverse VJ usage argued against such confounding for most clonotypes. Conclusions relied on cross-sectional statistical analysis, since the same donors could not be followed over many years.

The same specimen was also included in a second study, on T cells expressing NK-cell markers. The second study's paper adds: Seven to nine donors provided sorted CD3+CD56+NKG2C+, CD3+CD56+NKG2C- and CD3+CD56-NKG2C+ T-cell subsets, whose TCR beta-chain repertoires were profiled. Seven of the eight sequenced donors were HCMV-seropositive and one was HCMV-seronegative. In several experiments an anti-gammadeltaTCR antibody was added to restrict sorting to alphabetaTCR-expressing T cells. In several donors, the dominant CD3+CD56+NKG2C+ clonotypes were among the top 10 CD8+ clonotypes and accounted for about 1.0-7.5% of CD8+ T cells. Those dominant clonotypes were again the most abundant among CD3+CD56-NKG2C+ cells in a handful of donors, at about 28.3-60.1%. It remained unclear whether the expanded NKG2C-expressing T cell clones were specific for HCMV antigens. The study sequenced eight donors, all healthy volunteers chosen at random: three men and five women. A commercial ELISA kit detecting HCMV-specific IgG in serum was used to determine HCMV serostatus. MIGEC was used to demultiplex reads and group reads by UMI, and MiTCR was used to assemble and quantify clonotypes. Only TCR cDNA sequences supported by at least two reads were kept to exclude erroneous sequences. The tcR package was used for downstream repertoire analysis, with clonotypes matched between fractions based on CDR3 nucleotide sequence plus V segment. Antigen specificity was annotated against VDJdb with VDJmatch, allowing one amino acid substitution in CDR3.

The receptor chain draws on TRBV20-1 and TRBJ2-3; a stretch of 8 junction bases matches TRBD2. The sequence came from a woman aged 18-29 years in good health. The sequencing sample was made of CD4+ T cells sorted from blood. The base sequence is TGCAGTGCTTGGAGCGGGGGAGGAACAGATACGCAGTATTTT. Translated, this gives CSAWSGGGTDTQYF.